These 9 T cell receptor beta chains were all obtained from the same sample, sequenced in a study of shared clonotypes between healthy human individuals. Clones were read by immunoSEQ multiplex PCR, and TCRdb kept only the in-frame ones, dropping some. The sample carries about 2,200,000 clones, roughly 91% recorded once. Naive CD8 populations comprised CD45RO-negative cells positively selected for CCR7, excluding terminally differentiated effector memory CD45RA+ cells. The sample comprised naive CD8+ T cells from PBMCs. The receptors shown here come from a man younger than 30 in good health. Some clones in this sample may be carry-over from other donors' samples.

This clone was seen only a few times. The rearrangement joins TRBV7-9 to TRBJ1-2; weak D call: TRBD1 (5 bases). The CDR3 totals 14 residues. Trimming stripped 0 bases from V and 6 bases from J, with 11 bases between. Germline CDR1 and CDR2: SEHNR and FQNEAQ (reference sequence). The CDR3 region has the DNA TGTGCCAGCAGCTTAGCGAACAGGCCAAATGGCTACACCTTC. Protein product: CASSLANRPNGYTF. The full variable domain, completed using reference TRBV7-9 and TRBJ1-2, is DTGVSQNPRHKITKRGQNVTFRCDPISEHNRLYWYRQTLGQGPEFLTYFQNEAQLEKSRLLSDRFSAERPKGSFSTLEIQRTEQGDSAMYLCASSLANRPNGYTFGSGTRLTVV.

The J gene is TRBJ2-7, the V gene TRBV4-1; D unclear. The germline V and J ends were trimmed by 1 base and 3 bases, with 13 bases remaining between them. The CDR3 contains 15 residues. Germline V gives CDR1 MGHRA, CDR2 YSYEKL. CDR3: CASSQADSTIYEQYF. The CDR3, as DNA: TGCGCCAGCAGCCAAGCAGACTCCACCATCTACGAGCAGTACTTC.

This sequence joins TRBV7-9 and TRBJ2-3, with D perhaps TRBD2 (6 bases). Trimming pared 4 bases from V and 3 bases from J, leaving 11 bases between. Germline V gene lookup returns CDR1 SEHNR and CDR2 FQNEAQ (reference sequence). The CDR3 is 14 amino acids. The CDR3 nucleotides read TGTGCCAGCAGCTCCGGGAGTTGGACAGATACGCAGTATTTT. The encoded protein is CASSSGSWTDTQYF.

The chain links TRBV14 to TRBJ2-6; TRBD1 aligns across 10 bases. From germline, CDR1 is SGHDN and CDR2 FVKESK. The CDR3 is 20 residues long. V dropped 2 bases and J dropped 0; count of bases not matched to a gene: 10. CDR3 bases: TGTGCCAGCAGCCAAACTTTCGGGGACAGGGGCTACTCTGGGGCCAACGTCCTGACTTTC. It specifies CASSQTFGDRGYSGANVLTF.

The gene calls are TRBV30 and TRBJ2-5; 9 nucleotides agree with TRBD2. The trim removed 2 bases at V and 5 bases at J, leaving 3 bases unmatched. CDR1 GTSNPN and CDR2 SVGIG come from the germline V gene (reference sequence). The CDR3 totals 13 residues. The CDR3 is CAWSTLAGETQYF. Here the CDR3 DNA reads TGTGCCTGGAGTACCCTAGCGGGGGAGACCCAGTACTTC.

This rearrangement joins TRBV6-5 to TRBJ1-1; D remains unclear. Germline V gene lookup returns CDR1 MNHEY and CDR2 SVGAGI. The V and J ends lost 8 bases and 5 bases respectively, with 12 bases between them. The CDR3 is 12 amino acids. CDR3 sequence reads: CASRSAGTEAFF. The CDR3 DNA is TGTGCCAGCCGATCCGCGGGAACTGAAGCTTTCTTT.

V is TRBV7-8 and J is TRBJ1-2, with TRBD1 identical over 10 bases. V lost 5 bases, J lost 11 bases, and 17 bases stayed unmatched. CDR1 is SGHVS and CDR2 is FQNEAQ in the germline V gene. This CDR3 is 16 amino acids long. This chain's CDR3 is CASSPHPGQGLRRYTF. The CDR3 DNA follows: TGTGCCAGCAGCCCCCATCCGGGACAGGGGCTGAGGAGGTACACCTTC.

As to this clone: The junction differs from germline at one of its ends, possibly a read error. The chain links TRBV5-5 to TRBJ2-1; TRBD2 agrees at 7 bases. In germline, CDR1 is SGHKS, CDR2 YYEKEE (reference sequence). CDR3 length: 15 amino acids. The DNA for the CDR3 is TGTGCCAGCAGCTTGGATTCTGGGGACTACTATGAGCAGTTCTTC. Its translation is CASSLDSGDYYEQFF.

The rearrangement links TRBV6-4 to TRBJ1-2, with unresolved D. Germline V gene data show CDR1 as MRHNA and CDR2 as SNTAGT. The CDR3 length is 13 residues. V lost 0 bases to trimming and J lost 8 bases, with 10 bases between them. CDR3 nucleotides: TGTGCCAGCAGTGACTCCAAGCGGCAAGGCTACACCTTC. Translating it yields CASSDSKRQGYTF.